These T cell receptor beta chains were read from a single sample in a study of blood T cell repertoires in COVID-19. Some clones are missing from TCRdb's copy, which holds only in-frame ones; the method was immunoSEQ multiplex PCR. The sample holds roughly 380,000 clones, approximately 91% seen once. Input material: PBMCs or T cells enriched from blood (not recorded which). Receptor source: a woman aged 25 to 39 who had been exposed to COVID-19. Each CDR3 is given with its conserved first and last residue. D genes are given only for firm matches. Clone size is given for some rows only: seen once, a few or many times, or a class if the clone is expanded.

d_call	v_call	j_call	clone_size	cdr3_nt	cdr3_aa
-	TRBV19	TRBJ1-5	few	TGTGCCAGTAGTATAGATCACAGGGCCGGTAGCAATCAGCCCCAGCATTTT	CASSIDHRAGSNQPQHF
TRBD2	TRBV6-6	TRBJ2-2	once	TGTGCCAGCAGTCCCGAGGGAGGGAGGGGAACCACCGGGGAGCTGTTTTTT	CASSPEGGRGTTGELFF
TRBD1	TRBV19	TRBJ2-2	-	TGTGCCAGTACCCCGGCGGGGGACAGGGGCCTGACCGGGGAGCTGTTTTTT	CASTPAGDRGLTGELFF
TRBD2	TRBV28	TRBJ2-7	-	TGTGCCAGTACGGGACTAGCGGACCGCGACGCCTACGAGCAGTACTTC	CASTGLADRDAYEQYF
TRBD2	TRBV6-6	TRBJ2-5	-	TGTGCCAGCATCTCGGGGGGAGAGACCCAGTACTTC	CASISGGETQYF
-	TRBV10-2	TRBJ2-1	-	TGCGCCAGCAGTGAGGGGGCCGCCTCCTACAATGAGCAGTTCTTC	CASSEGAASYNEQFF
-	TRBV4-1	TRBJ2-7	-	TGCGCCAGCAGCCAAGGGGGGCTAGCGGCCTCTTTGTACTTC	CASSQGGLAASLYF
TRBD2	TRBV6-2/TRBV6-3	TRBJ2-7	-	TGTGCCAGCAGTGACGGGAGGGCCGGCTACGAGCAGTACTTC	CASSDGRAGYEQYF
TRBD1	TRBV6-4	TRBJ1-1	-	TGTGCCAGCAGTGACTCGAGAGGGACAGGGGCTATGAACACTGAAGCTTTCTTT	CASSDSRGTGAMNTEAFF
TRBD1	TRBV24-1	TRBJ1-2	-	TGTGCCACCAGTGGGGGAGACAGGGGGAACTATGGCTACACCTTC	CATSGGDRGNYGYTF
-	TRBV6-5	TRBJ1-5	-	TGTGCCAGCAGAAATAGTTATAGCAATCAGCCCCAGCATTTT	CASRNSYSNQPQHF
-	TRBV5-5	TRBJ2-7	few	TGTGCCAGTAAAACTAGCCCGCCATTCTACGAGCAGTACTTC	CASKTSPPFYEQYF
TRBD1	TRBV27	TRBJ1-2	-	TGTGCCAGCAGTCGGACAGGGGTCCGGTCTGGCTACACCTTC	CASSRTGVRSGYTF
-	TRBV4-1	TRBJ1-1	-	TGCGCCAGCAGCCAAGTGGGCCGTGTGACTGAAGCTTTCTTT	CASSQVGRVTEAFF
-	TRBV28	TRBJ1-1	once	TGTGCCAGCATGCGGGGGTGGGCCACTGAAGCTTTCTTT	CASMRGWATEAFF
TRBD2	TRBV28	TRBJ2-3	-	TGTGCCAGCAGTCCCGGGACTAGCAAAGCAGATACGCAGTATTTT	CASSPGTSKADTQYF
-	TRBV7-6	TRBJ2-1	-	TGTGCCAGCAGCCACTCCGCGGGCAACCGTAACTCCTACAATGAGCAGTTCTTC	CASSHSAGNRNSYNEQFF
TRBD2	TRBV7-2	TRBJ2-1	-	TGTGCCAGCAGCTCCACCATCCTAGCGGGGGACAATGAGCAGTTCTTC	CASSSTILAGDNEQFF
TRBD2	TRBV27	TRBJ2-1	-	TGTGCCAGCAAACCTAGCGGGAGGGCGAATGAGCAGTTCTTC	CASKPSGRANEQFF
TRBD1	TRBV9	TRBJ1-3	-	TGTGCCAGCAGCGTAGGCCTTACCGGGACAGGCTCTGGAAACACCATATATTTT	CASSVGLTGTGSGNTIYF
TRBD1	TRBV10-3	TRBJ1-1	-	TGTGCCATCAGTGAGCGAAACAGGGGGAACACTGAAGCTTTCTTT	CAISERNRGNTEAFF
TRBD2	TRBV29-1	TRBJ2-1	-	TGCAGCGTTGAGGGCGGGAGAGGAGGGAATGAGCAGTTCTTC	CSVEGGRGGNEQFF
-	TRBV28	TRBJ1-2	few	TGTGCCAGCAGTTTTAGAGGGAACTATGGCTACACCTTC	CASSFRGNYGYTF
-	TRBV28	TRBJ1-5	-	TGTGCCAGCAGCCCTAATAGCAATCAGCCCCAGCATTTT	CASSPNSNQPQHF
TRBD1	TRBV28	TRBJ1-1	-	TGTGCCAGCAGTTGGGACAGGGCCCTGGGCACTGAAGCTTTCTTT	CASSWDRALGTEAFF
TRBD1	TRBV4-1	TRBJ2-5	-	TGCGCCAGCAGCCAGGGACAGTTTCAAGAGACCCAGTACTTC	CASSQGQFQETQYF
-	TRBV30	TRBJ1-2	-	TGTGCCTGGAAGGCGGAGGGCTATGGCTACACCTTC	CAWKAEGYGYTF
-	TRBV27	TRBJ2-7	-	TGTGCCAGCCGGGACATCCGCAACTACGAGCAGTACTTC	CASRDIRNYEQYF
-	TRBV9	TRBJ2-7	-	TGTGCCAGCAGCACCCAACCCGGGACAAACTACGAGCAGTACTTC	CASSTQPGTNYEQYF
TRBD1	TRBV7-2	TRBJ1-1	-	TGTGCCAGCAGCTTACCCCGACAGGGGATGAACACTGAAGCTTTCTTT	CASSLPRQGMNTEAFF
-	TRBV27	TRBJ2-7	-	TGTGCCAGCAGCCGAGAACCGGGATACGAGCAGTACTTC	CASSREPGYEQYF